These 17 T cell receptor beta chains originate from one sample sequenced in a study of T cell responses to AZD1222 COVID-19 vaccine. Some clones are missing from TCRdb's copy, which holds only in-frame ones; the method was immunoSEQ multiplex PCR. Of about 180,000 clones in the sample, approximately 88% were seen once. Material: peripheral blood, obtained on day 0 of AZD1222 vaccination. The receptors were gathered from an adult in good health.

This clone was counted a single time. This rearrangement joins TRBV4-2 to TRBJ2-1; D may be TRBD1 (5 bases). Germline-derived CDR1 and CDR2 are LGHNA and YNFKEQ. CDR3 length equals 18 residues. Trimming cost V 2 bases and J 0 bases, with 17 bases left between them. The CDR3 sequence: CASSQLVQGPSSYNEQFF. The DNA for the CDR3 is TGTGCCAGCAGCCAATTGGTTCAGGGTCCGAGCTCCTACAATGAGCAGTTCTTC.

V usage is TRBV18 and J usage is TRBJ2-3, with a possible D match to TRBD1 (5 bases). V was clipped by 6 bases and J by 7 bases, with 11 bases between them. The CDR3 is 12 amino acids. The germline V gene encodes CDR1 KGHSH and CDR2 LQKENI. The CDR3 loop is CASSPTVHTQYF. CDR3 nucleotides: TGTGCCAGCTCCCCGACAGTACATACGCAGTATTTT.

The J gene is TRBJ2-7, the V gene TRBV28; possibly TRBD2 for D (6 bases). Germline CDR1 and CDR2: MDHEN and SYDVKM. The V end was cut by 2 bases, the J end by 2 bases, with 13 bases between. The CDR3 has 15 residues. This chain's CDR3 is CASSLSPGDAYEQYF. Written as DNA, the CDR3 is TGTGCCAGCAGTTTAAGTCCGGGGGATGCCTACGAGCAGTACTTC.

The J gene is TRBJ1-1, the V gene TRBV18, with D uncertain. The CDR3 runs 13 residues. The germline V and J ends were trimmed by 3 bases and 0 bases, with 5 bases remaining between them. CDR1 and CDR2 from the germline V gene are KGHSH and LQKENI. The chain's CDR3 is CASSPSLNTEAFF. CDR3 in DNA: TGTGCCAGCTCACCTAGTCTGAACACTGAAGCTTTCTTT.

The gene calls are TRBV2 and TRBJ1-3; TRBD1 aligns across 8 bases. The germline V gene encodes CDR1 SNHLY and CDR2 FYNNEI. The trim removed 3 bases at V and 7 bases at J, leaving 11 bases unmatched. The CDR3 spans 16 residues. The CDR3 spells CASSDPRQGAGNTIYF. DNA for the CDR3: TGTGCCAGCAGTGATCCGAGGCAGGGGGCAGGGAACACCATATATTTT.

This clone has only a few counts. The rearrangement links TRBV2 to TRBJ1-2; D gene uncertain. The length of the CDR3 is 14 residues. From germline, CDR1 is SNHLY and CDR2 FYNNEI. V was shortened by 1 base and J by 4 bases, with 10 bases between the two germline ends. In nucleotides, the CDR3 is TGTGCCAGCAGTGAAGTCGGCAGCTCCTATGGCTACACCTTC. It yields the protein CASSEVGSSYGYTF.

V and J are TRBV5-8 and TRBJ1-4; tentative D call: TRBD1 (5 bases). Trimming cost V 2 bases and J 7 bases, with 9 bases left between them. The CDR3 extends over 13 amino acids. CDR1 is SGHTS and CDR2 is YDEGEE in the germline V gene. The CDR3 spells CASSLFRGEKLFF. DNA for the CDR3: TGTGCCAGCAGCTTATTTAGGGGTGAAAAACTGTTTTTT.

The V and J genes are TRBV6-1 and TRBJ2-2; D remains ambiguous. Trimming took 2 bases from V and 2 from J, leaving 9 bases between them. The CDR3 runs to 15 residues. In germline, CDR1 is MNHNS, CDR2 SASEGT. The CDR3 loop is CASSERGQNTGELFF. The CDR3 DNA follows: TGTGCCAGCAGTGAACGTGGGCAAAACACCGGGGAGCTGTTTTTT.

This clone was seen a handful of times. The chain's CDR3 is CASRQGPNNSPLHF. The CDR3 DNA reads as TGTGCCAGCCGGCAGGGGCCGAATAATTCACCCCTCCACTTT. The chain joins TRBV2 to TRBJ1-6; weak D call: TRBD1 (6 bases). V lost 8 bases and J lost 5, with 13 bases in between. The CDR3 is made up of 14 amino acids. CDR1 is SNHLY, CDR2 FYNNEI, per germline. Using reference TRBV2 and TRBJ1-6 for the parts outside the CDR3, the full variable domain is EPEVTQTPSHQVTQMGQEVILRCVPISNHLYFYWYRQILGQKVEFLVSFYNNEISEKSEIFDDQFSVERPDGSNFTLKIRSTKLEDSAMYFCASRQGPNNSPLHFGNGTRLTVT.

The CDR3 DNA reads as TGTGCCATCAGGAGACAGGGAAATAATTCACCCCTCCACTTT. This gives the protein CAIRRQGNNSPLHF. V usage is TRBV10-3 and J usage is TRBJ1-6; 7 bases agree with TRBD1. The CDR3 totals 14 residues. The ends lost 6 bases at V and 5 bases at J; junction bases unmatched: 4. CDR1 and CDR2 (germline): ENHRY, SYGVKD.

The rearrangement links TRBV20-1 to TRBJ2-2, with D maybe TRBD1 (6 bases). CDR3 length: 19 residues. Looked up from germline, CDR1 is DFQATT and CDR2 is SNEGSKA (reference sequence). Trimming cost V 3 bases and J 2 bases, with 25 bases left between them. The CDR3 DNA reads as TGCAGTGCTAGTGGATTTCAGTGGTCGGGACACCTCAACACCGGGGAGCTGTTTTTT. Translating it yields CSASGFQWSGHLNTGELFF.

The rearrangement links TRBV28 to TRBJ2-1, with a weak D call TRBD2 (5 bases). CDR3 length: 14 residues. CDR1 and CDR2 (germline): MDHEN, SYDVKM. Trimming stripped 2 bases from V and 5 bases from J, with 10 bases between. The CDR3 spells CASSLPGLNNEQFF. DNA for the CDR3: TGTGCCAGCAGTTTACCCGGACTTAACAATGAGCAGTTCTTC. The full variable domain, completed using reference TRBV28 and TRBJ2-1, is DVKVTQSSRYLVKRTGEKVFLECVQDMDHENMFWYRQDPGLGLRLIYFSYDVKMKEKGDIPEGYSVSREKKERFSLILESASTNQTSMYLCASSLPGLNNEQFFGPGTRLTVL.

The rearrangement uses TRBV2 and TRBJ1-3; D is unresolved. Germline lookup yields CDR1 SNHLY and CDR2 FYNNEI. Trimming shortened V by 8 bases and J by 0 bases, and 11 bases separated the two germline ends. The CDR3 is made up of 14 amino acids. CDR3 in amino acids: CASQGTSSGNTIYF. DNA of the CDR3: TGTGCCAGCCAAGGAACCAGCTCTGGAAACACCATATATTTT.

The V gene is TRBV24-1, the J gene TRBJ2-3; 8 nucleotides agree with TRBD1. This CDR3 spans 16 amino acids. The J segment lost 1 base and the V segment lost 3 bases, leaving 5 bases of the junction unmatched. CDR1 KGHDR and CDR2 SFDVKD come from the germline V gene. CDR3 nucleotide sequence: TGTGCCACCAGTGATATAGGACAGGGAGGCACAGATACGCAGTATTTT. Amino acids: CATSDIGQGGTDTQYF.

The J gene is TRBJ1-5, the V gene TRBV28; TRBD1 aligns across 9 bases. The CDR3 runs 17 residues. Germline V gene lookup returns CDR1 MDHEN and CDR2 SYDVKM. With 1 base clipped from V and 1 base from J, the junction kept 5 bases outside the gene matches. Here the CDR3 DNA reads TGTGCCAGCAGTTTATCACAGGGGGCAGGGAGCAATCAGCCCCAGCATTTT. Its protein is CASSLSQGAGSNQPQHF. Using reference TRBV28 and TRBJ1-5 for the parts outside the CDR3, the full variable domain is DVKVTQSSRYLVKRTGEKVFLECVQDMDHENMFWYRQDPGLGLRLIYFSYDVKMKEKGDIPEGYSVSREKKERFSLILESASTNQTSMYLCASSLSQGAGSNQPQHFGDGTRLSIL.

The J gene is TRBJ1-3, the V gene TRBV6-5; D perhaps matches TRBD1 (5 bases). CDR3 length: 14 residues. The V gene's germline CDR1 is MNHEY and CDR2 SVGAGI. V was pared by 2 bases and J by 2 bases, with 7 bases between. The CDR3 DNA follows: TGTGCCAGCAGTTACCGCAGGGCTGGAAACACCATATATTTT. This encodes CASSYRRAGNTIYF.

The rearrangement uses TRBV7-2 and TRBJ2-1; TRBD2 matches at 8 bases. V trimming: 2 bases; J trimming: 4 bases; junction bases outside the gene matches: 13. This CDR3 has 18 residues. Germline CDR1 reads SGHTA; CDR2 reads FQGNSA. CDR3 protein: CASSLKGPGASGYNEQFF. The CDR3 region has the DNA TGTGCCAGCAGCTTAAAAGGCCCCGGGGCTAGCGGGTACAATGAGCAGTTCTTC.